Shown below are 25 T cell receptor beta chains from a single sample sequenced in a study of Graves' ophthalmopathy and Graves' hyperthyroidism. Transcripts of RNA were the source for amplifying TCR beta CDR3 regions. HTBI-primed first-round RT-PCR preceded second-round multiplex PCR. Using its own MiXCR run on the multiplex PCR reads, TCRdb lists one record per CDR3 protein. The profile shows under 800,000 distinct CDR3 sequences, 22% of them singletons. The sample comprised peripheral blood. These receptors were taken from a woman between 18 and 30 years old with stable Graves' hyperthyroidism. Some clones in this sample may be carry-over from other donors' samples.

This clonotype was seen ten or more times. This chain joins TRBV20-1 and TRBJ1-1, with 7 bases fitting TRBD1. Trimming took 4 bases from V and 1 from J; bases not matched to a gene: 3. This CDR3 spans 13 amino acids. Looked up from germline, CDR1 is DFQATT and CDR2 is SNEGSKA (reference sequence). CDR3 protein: CSATQGRNTEAFF. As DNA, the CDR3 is TGCAGTGCTACACAGGGGAGGAACACTGAAGCTTTCTTT.

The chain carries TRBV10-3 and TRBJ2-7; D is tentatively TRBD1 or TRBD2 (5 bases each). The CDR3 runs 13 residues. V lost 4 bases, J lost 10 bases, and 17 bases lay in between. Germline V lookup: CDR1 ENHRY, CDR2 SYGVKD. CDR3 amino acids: CAISATGTDTQYF. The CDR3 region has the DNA TGTGCCATCAGTGCTACCGGGACGGACACACAGTACTTC.

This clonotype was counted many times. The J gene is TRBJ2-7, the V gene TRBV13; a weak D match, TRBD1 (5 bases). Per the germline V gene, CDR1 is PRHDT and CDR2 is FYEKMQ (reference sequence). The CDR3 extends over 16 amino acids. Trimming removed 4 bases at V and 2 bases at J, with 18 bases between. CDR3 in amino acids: CASSSTTQGMPYEQYF. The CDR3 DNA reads TGTGCCAGCAGCTCGACCACCCAGGGTATGCCCTACGAGCAGTACTTC.

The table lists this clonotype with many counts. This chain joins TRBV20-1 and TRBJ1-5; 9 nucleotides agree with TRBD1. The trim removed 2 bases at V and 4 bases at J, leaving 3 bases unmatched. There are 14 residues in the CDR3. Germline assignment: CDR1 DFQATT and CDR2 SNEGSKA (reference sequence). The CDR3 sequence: CSARQGQGNQPQHF. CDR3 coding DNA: TGCAGTGCTAGACAGGGACAGGGAAATCAGCCCCAGCATTTT.

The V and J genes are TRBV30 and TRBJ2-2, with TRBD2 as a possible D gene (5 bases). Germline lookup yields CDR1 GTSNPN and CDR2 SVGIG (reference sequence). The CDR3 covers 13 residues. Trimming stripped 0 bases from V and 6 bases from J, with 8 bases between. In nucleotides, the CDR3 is TGTGCCTGGAGTGTAGGAGGCGCCGGGGAGCTGTTTTTT. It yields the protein CAWSVGGAGELFF.

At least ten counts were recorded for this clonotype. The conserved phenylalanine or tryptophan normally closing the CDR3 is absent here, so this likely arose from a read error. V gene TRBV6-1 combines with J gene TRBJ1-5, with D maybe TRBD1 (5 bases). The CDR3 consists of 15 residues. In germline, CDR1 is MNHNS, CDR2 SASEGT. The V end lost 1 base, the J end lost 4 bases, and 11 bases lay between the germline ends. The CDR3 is CASSEGGTPNQPQHL. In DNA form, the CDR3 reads TGTGCCAGCAGTGAAGGGGGGACTCCAAATCAGCCCCAGCATCTT.

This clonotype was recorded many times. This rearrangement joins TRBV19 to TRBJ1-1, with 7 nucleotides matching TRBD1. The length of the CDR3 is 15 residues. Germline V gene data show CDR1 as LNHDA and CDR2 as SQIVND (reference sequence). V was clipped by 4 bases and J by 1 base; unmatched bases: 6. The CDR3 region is CASSKGQAGNTEAFF. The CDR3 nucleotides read TGTGCCAGTAGTAAAGGACAGGCGGGGAACACTGAAGCTTTCTTT.

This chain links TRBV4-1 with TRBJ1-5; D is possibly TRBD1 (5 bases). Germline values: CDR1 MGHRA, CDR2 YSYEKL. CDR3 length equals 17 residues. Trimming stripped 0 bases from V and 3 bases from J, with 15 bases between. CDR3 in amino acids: CASSQDSPGTVNQPQHF. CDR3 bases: TGCGCCAGCAGCCAAGATTCCCCCGGGACTGTCAATCAGCCCCAGCATTTT.

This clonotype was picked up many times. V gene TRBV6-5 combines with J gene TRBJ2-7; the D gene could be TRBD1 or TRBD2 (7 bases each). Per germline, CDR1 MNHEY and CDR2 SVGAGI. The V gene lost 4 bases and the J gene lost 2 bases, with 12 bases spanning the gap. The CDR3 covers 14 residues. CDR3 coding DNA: TGTGCCAGCAGTTGGCAGGGGGGGGCCTACGAGCAGTACTTC. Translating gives CASSWQGGAYEQYF.

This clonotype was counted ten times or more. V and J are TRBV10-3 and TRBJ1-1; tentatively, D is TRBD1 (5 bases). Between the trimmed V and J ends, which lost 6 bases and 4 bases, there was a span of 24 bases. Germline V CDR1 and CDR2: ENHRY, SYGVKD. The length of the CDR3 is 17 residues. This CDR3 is CAIRGGLTSPQSTEAFF. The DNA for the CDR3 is TGTGCCATCAGGGGGGGACTCACTAGCCCGCAGAGCACTGAAGCTTTCTTT.

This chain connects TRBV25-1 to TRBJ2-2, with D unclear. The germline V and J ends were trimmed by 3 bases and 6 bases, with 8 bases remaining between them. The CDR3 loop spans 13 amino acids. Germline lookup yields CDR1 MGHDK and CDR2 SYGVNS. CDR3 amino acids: CASSDRIAGELFF. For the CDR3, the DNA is TGTGCCAGCAGTGACCGCATCGCCGGGGAGCTGTTTTTT.

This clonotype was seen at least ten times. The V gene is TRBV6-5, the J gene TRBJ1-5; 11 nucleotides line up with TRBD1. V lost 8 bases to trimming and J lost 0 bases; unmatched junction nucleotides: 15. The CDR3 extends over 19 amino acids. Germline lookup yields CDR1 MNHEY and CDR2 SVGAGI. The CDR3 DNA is TGTGCCAGCGCCGATGTCGGGGGACAGGGGGATTTTAGCAATCAGCCCCAGCATTTT. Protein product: CASADVGGQGDFSNQPQHF.

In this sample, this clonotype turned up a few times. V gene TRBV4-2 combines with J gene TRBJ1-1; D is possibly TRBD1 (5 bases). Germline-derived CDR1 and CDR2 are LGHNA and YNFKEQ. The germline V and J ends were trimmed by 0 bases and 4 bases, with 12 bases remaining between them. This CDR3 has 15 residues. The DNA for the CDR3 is TGTGCCAGCAGCCAAGAACAGGTACCAAGCACTGAAGCTTTCTTT. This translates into CASSQEQVPSTEAFF.

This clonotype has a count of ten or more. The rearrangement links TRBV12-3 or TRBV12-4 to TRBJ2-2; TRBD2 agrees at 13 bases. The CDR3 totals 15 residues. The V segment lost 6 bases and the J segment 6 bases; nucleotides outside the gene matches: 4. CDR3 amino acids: CASRWTSGGPGELFF. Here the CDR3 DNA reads TGTGCCAGCAGATGGACTAGCGGGGGTCCCGGGGAGCTGTTTTTT.

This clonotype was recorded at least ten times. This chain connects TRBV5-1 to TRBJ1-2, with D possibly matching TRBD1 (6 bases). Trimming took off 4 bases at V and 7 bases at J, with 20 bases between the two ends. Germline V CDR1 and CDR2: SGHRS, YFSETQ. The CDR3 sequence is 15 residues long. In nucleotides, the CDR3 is TGCGCCAGCAGCACCTTCACAGGGACGGATGGTGGCTACACCTTC. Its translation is CASSTFTGTDGGYTF.

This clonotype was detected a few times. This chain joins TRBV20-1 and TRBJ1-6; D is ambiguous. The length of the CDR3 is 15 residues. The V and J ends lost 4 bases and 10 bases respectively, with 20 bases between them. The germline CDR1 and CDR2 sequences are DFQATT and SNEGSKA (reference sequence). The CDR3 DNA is TGCAGTGCTAAGAATCGGATTCTAGAGAGGTCACCCCTCCACTTT. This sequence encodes CSAKNRILERSPLHF.

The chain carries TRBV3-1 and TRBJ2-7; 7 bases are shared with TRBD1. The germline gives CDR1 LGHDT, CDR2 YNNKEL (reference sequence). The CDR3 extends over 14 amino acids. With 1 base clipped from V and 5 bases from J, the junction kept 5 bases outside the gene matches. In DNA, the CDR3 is TGTGCCAGCAGCCAAGGACACACAGGGGACGAGCAGTACTTC. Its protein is CASSQGHTGDEQYF.

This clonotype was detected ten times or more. This CDR3 reads CASTQGARKYEQYF. DNA of the CDR3: TGTGCCAGCACCCAAGGGGCCAGAAAATACGAGCAGTACTTC. The chain is built from TRBV13 and TRBJ2-7; D might be TRBD1 (5 bases). CDR3 length equals 14 residues. V was pared by 7 bases and J by 4 bases, with 17 bases between. Looked up from germline, CDR1 is PRHDT and CDR2 is FYEKMQ (reference sequence).

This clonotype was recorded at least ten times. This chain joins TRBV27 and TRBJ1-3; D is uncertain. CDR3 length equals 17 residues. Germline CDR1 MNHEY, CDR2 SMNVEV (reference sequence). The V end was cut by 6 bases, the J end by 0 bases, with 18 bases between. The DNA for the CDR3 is TGTGCCAGCAGCCGTCAGACAAGTCCCAACTCTGGAAACACCATATATTTT. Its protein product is CASSRQTSPNSGNTIYF.

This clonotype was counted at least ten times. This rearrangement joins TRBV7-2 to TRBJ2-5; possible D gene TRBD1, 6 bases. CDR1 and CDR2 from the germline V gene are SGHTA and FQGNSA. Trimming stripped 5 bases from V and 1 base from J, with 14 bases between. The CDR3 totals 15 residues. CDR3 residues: CASSGTYAIQETQYF. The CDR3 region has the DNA TGTGCCAGCAGCGGGACATACGCGATCCAAGAGACCCAGTACTTC.

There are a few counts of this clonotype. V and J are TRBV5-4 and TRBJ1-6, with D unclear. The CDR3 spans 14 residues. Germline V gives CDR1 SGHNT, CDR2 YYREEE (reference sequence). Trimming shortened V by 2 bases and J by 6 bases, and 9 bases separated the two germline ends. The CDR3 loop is CASSFQSVNSPLHF. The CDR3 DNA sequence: TGTGCCAGCAGCTTTCAGTCAGTTAATTCACCCCTCCACTTT.

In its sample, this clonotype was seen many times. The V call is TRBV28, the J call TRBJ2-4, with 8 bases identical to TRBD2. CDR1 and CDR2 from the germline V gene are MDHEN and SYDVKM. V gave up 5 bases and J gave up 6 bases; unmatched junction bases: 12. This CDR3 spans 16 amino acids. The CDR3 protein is CASSLLSGLGTNIQYF. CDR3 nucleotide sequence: TGTGCCAGCAGTCTCTTATCGGGACTAGGAACAAACATTCAGTACTTC. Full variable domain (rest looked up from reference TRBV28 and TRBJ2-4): DVKVTQSSRYLVKRTGEKVFLECVQDMDHENMFWYRQDPGLGLRLIYFSYDVKMKEKGDIPEGYSVSREKKERFSLILESASTNQTSMYLCASSLLSGLGTNIQYFGAGTRLSVL.

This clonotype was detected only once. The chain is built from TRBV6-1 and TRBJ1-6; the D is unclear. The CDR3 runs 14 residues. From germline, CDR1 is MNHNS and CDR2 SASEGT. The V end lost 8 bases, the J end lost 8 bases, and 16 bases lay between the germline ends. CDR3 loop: CASSRGLSDSPLHF. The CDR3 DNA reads TGTGCCAGCTCGAGAGGGCTTAGCGATTCACCCCTCCACTTT.

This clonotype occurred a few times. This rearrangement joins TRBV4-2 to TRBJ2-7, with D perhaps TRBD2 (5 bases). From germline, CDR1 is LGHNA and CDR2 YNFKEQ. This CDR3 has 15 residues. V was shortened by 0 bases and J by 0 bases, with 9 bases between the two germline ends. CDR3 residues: CASSQDAGRSYEQYF. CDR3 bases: TGTGCCAGCAGCCAAGATGCGGGCCGCTCCTACGAGCAGTACTTC.

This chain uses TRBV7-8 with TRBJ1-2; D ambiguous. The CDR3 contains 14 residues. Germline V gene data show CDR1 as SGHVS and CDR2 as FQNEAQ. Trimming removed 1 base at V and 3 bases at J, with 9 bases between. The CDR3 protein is CASSLDGGDYGYTF. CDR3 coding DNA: TGTGCCAGCAGCTTAGATGGCGGCGACTATGGCTACACCTTC.